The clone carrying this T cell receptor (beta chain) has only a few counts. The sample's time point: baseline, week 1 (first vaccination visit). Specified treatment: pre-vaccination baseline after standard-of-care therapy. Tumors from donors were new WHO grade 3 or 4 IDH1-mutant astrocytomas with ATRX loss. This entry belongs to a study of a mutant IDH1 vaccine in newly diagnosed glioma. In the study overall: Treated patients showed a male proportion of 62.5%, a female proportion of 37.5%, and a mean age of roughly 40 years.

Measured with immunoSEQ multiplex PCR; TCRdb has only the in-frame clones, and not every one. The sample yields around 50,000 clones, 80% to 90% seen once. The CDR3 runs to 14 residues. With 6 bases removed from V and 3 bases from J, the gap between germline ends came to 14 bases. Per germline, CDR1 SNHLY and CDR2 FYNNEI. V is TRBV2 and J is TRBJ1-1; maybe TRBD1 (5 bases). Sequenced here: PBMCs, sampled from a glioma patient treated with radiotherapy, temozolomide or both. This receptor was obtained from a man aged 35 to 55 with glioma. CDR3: CASRLEGAYTEAFF. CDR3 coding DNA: TGTGCCAGCAGACTGGAAGGGGCGTACACTGAAGCTTTCTTT.